These 13 T cell receptor beta chains share one sample of origin, sequenced in a study of molecular identifiers for immune sequencing clone quantification. TCRdb passed the PCR reads through MiXCR, listing each CDR3 protein once. In the table there are 40,000 to 50,000 distinct CDR3 sequences, roughly 19% of which are singletons. Sequencing was carried out using naive CD8+ T cells from blood, with Jurkat cell RNA spiked in. Subset: FACS-sorted CD8+CD4-CCR7+CD45RA+ naive T cells. The receptors were gathered from a human donor in good health. Some libraries in this study had Jurkat cell RNA spiked in.

For this clonotype: This clone may be a read error of a much larger clone one base away. The CDR3 does not close with the conserved phenylalanine or tryptophan, likely indicating a read error. The chain combines TRBV29-1 with TRBJ2-7, with 7 bases identical to TRBD1. From germline, CDR1 is SQVTM and CDR2 ANQGSEA. There are 11 residues in the CDR3. V was clipped by 4 bases and J by 7 bases; unmatched bases: 4. CDR3 residues: CSVGQGREQYS. In nucleotides, the CDR3 is TGCAGCGTTGGACAGGGTCGGGAGCAGTACTCC.

At least ten counts were recorded for this clonotype. V is TRBV4-2 and J is TRBJ2-4, with D possibly matching TRBD1 (5 bases). V was pared by 0 bases and J by 11 bases, with 14 bases between. Germline CDR1 is LGHNA and CDR2 is YNFKEQ. The CDR3 spans 14 residues. This CDR3 is CASSQDEVPRVQYF. The DNA for the CDR3 is TGTGCCAGCAGCCAAGATGAGGTCCCCAGGGTTCAGTACTTC.

At least ten counts were recorded for this clonotype. The J gene is TRBJ2-2, the V gene TRBV5-4, with D perhaps TRBD1 (6 bases). This CDR3 spans 15 amino acids. Trimming removed 0 bases at V and 6 bases at J, with 12 bases between. The V gene's germline CDR1 is SGHNT and CDR2 YYREEE (reference sequence). The CDR3 nucleotides read TGTGCCAGCAGCTTGGTAGGGGGTCCAGCCGGGGAGCTGTTTTTT. It codes for CASSLVGGPAGELFF.

About this clonotype itself: This clone may be a read error of a much larger clone one base away. This chain uses TRBV19 with TRBJ2-7; D possibly corresponds to TRBD2 (6 bases). The CDR3 spans 14 residues. The germline V and J ends were trimmed by 3 bases and 2 bases, with 11 bases remaining between them. The V gene's germline CDR1 is LNHDA and CDR2 SQIVND (reference sequence). CDR3: CASSIGGDTYEQYF. The CDR3 DNA reads as TGTGCCAGTAGTATCGGAGGGGATACCTACGAGCAGTACTTC.

There are many counts of this clonotype. The chain carries TRBV6-1 and TRBJ1-5, with 7 bases matching TRBD1. V lost 2 bases, J lost 0 bases, and 7 bases stayed unmatched. The CDR3 consists of 17 residues. Germline values: CDR1 MNHNS, CDR2 SASEGT. CDR3 sequence (DNA): TGTGCCAGCAGTGAAAGGGACAGCGATTATAGCAATCAGCCCCAGCATTTT. It yields the protein CASSERDSDYSNQPQHF.

Comments on this clonotype: A read error may be the cause here, since a much bigger clone is one base away. The chain links TRBV7-9 to TRBJ2-7; TRBD2 might be the D (6 bases). This CDR3 is built from 14 residues. CDR1 is SEHNR, CDR2 FQNEAQ, per germline (reference sequence). CDR3 loop: CASSPDGGTYEQHF. The CDR3, as DNA: TGTGCCAGCAGCCCCGATGGCGGGACCTACGAGCAGCACTTC.

This clonotype was detected many times. The rearrangement links TRBV19 to TRBJ1-1, with D maybe TRBD1 (5 bases). This CDR3 has 15 amino acids. Between the trimmed V and J ends, which lost 10 bases and 0 bases, there was a span of 18 bases. Germline V gene data show CDR1 as LNHDA and CDR2 as SQIVND (reference sequence). The CDR3 protein is CATLSLWGVNTEAFF. In DNA, the CDR3 is TGTGCCACCCTCTCCCTCTGGGGGGTGAACACTGAAGCTTTCTTT.

The table lists this clonotype with many counts. The V gene is TRBV11-2, the J gene TRBJ2-1; D ambiguous. V dropped 1 base and J dropped 6 bases, with 7 bases sitting between them. The CDR3 is made up of 13 amino acids. CDR1 and CDR2 from the germline V gene are SGHAT and FQNNGV. The CDR3 sequence: CASSLGTANEQFF. The CDR3 DNA is TGTGCCAGCAGCTTAGGCACCGCCAATGAGCAGTTCTTC.

This clonotype was picked up many times. The J gene is TRBJ2-7, the V gene TRBV6-2 or TRBV6-3; a weak D match, TRBD1 (6 bases). CDR1 and CDR2 (germline): MNHEY, SVGEGT. The V end was cut by 0 bases, the J end by 6 bases, with 12 bases between. This CDR3 is built from 14 residues. DNA of the CDR3: TGTGCCAGCAGTTACTCGGGCAGGGGTGGCGAGCAGTACTTC. Protein product: CASSYSGRGGEQYF.

This clonotype was counted ten times or more. The rearrangement uses TRBV7-2 and TRBJ2-7, with TRBD2 matching over 10 bases. Losses at the gene ends were 5 bases for V and 7 bases for J; bases not matched to a gene: 11. The CDR3 covers 15 residues. Germline CDR1 SGHTA, CDR2 FQGNSA. As DNA, the CDR3 is TGTGCCAGCAGCCCCTCCCTAGCGGGAGTGGTTGAGCAGTACTTC. It is translated as CASSPSLAGVVEQYF.

The sample holds many counts of this clonotype. V usage is TRBV13 and J usage is TRBJ2-7, with 12 bases that match TRBD2. V lost 6 bases to trimming and J lost 1 base; unmatched junction nucleotides: 1. From germline, CDR1 is PRHDT and CDR2 FYEKMQ (reference sequence). The CDR3 loop spans 14 amino acids. The CDR3 coding sequence is TGTGCCAGCAGACTAGCGGGGGGTTCCTACGAGCAGTACTTC. Its protein product is CASRLAGGSYEQYF.

The table lists this clonotype with many counts. V is TRBV28 and J is TRBJ2-7; D uncertain. Trimming left V 5 bases short and J 2 bases short, with 10 bases between. CDR1 and CDR2 from the germline V gene are MDHEN and SYDVKM. The CDR3 loop spans 13 amino acids. This CDR3 is CASSSAFTYEQYF. In nucleotides, the CDR3 is TGTGCCAGCAGTAGCGCCTTTACCTACGAGCAGTACTTC.

This clonotype has a count of ten or more. The V call is TRBV19, the J call TRBJ2-7, with D possibly being TRBD2 (7 bases). Germline CDR1 is LNHDA and CDR2 is SQIVND (reference sequence). V was cut by 4 bases and J by 2 bases, with 12 bases left in between. There are 14 residues in the CDR3. The CDR3 region has the DNA TGTGCCAGTAGTACAAGGGGGGGAGCCTACGAGCAGTACTTC. Protein: CASSTRGGAYEQYF.